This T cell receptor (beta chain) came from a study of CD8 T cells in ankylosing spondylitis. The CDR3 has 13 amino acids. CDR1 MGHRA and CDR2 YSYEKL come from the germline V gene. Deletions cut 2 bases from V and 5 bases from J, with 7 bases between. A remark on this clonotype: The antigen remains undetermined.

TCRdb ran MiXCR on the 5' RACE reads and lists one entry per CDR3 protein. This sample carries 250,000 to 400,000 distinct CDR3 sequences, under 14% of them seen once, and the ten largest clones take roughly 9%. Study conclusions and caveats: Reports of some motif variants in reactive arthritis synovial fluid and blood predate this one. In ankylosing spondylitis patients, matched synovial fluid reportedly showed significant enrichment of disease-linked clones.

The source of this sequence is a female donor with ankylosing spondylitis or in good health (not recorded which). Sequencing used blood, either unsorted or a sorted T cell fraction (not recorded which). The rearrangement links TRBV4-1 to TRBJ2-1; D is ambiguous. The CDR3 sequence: CASSQTPHNEQFF. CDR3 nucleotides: TGCGCCAGCAGCCAAACCCCCCACAATGAGCAGTTCTTC.